These 30 T cell receptor beta chains came from one sample sequenced in a study of a mutant IDH1 vaccine in newly diagnosed glioma. Sequenced by immunoSEQ multiplex PCR; TCRdb stores in-frame clones only, minus some. This repertoire shows about 27,000 clones, around 80% found once; its top ten account for about 7.6%. Antigens of these TCRs are unknown. The time point is: week 35, safety follow-up. With topical imiquimod, each dose of the vaccine consisted of 300 ug of mutant IDH1 20-mer peptide. Sequencing was performed on PBMCs, taken from a glioma patient whose treatment included an IDH1 peptide vaccine. The source is a man aged 50 to 60 with glioma.

This clone was seen more than once but under ten times. V usage is TRBV18 and J usage is TRBJ1-4; TRBD1 agrees at 7 bases. Germline values: CDR1 KGHSH, CDR2 LQKENI. V gave up 4 bases and J gave up 5 bases; unmatched junction bases: 10. This CDR3 spans 16 amino acids. The CDR3 sequence is CASSLDGGTDNEKLFF. The CDR3 region has the DNA TGTGCCAGCTCACTGGACGGCGGGACAGACAATGAAAAACTGTTTTTT.

Relative to its sample, this clone is medium-sized. The V call is TRBV6-1, the J call TRBJ2-7; D might be TRBD2 (5 bases). V was clipped by 0 bases and J by 1 base, with 10 bases between them. The CDR3 spans 15 residues. The germline V gene encodes CDR1 MNHNS and CDR2 SASEGT. CDR3 sequence: CASSEAFGESYEQYF. The CDR3 region has the DNA TGTGCCAGCAGTGAAGCGTTCGGGGAATCCTACGAGCAGTACTTC.

The V and J genes are TRBV19 and TRBJ2-7; possible D gene TRBD1, 5 bases. CDR3 length: 14 residues. Trimming left V 7 bases short and J 0 bases short, with 13 bases between. In germline, CDR1 is LNHDA, CDR2 SQIVND (reference sequence). The chain's CDR3 is CASTPQGGSYEQYF. The DNA of the CDR3 is TGTGCCAGTACCCCCCAGGGTGGCTCCTACGAGCAGTACTTC. Full variable domain (rest looked up from reference TRBV19 and TRBJ2-7): DGGITQSPKYLFRKEGQNVTLSCEQNLNHDAMYWYRQDPGQGLRLIYYSQIVNDFQKGDIAEGYSVSREKKESFPLTVTSAQKNPTAFYLCASTPQGGSYEQYFGPGTRLTVT.

The chain employs TRBV11-3 and TRBJ2-7, with D possibly being TRBD2 (6 bases). There are 15 residues in the CDR3. The germline CDR1 and CDR2 sequences are SGHNT and YENEEA. The germline V and J ends were trimmed by 2 bases and 1 base, with 12 bases remaining between them. The CDR3 DNA sequence: TGTGCCAGCAGCTTATCGGGCGGGGAATCCTACGAGCAGTACTTC. Translating it yields CASSLSGGESYEQYF.

The J gene is TRBJ1-1, the V gene TRBV7-2; 9 bases agree with TRBD1. Trimming cost V 1 base and J 2 bases; bases outside gene matches: 11. This CDR3 has 18 residues. Per the germline V gene, CDR1 is SGHTA and CDR2 is FQGNSA. CDR3 loop: CASSLVTRNRGPNTEAFF. In DNA form, the CDR3 reads TGTGCCAGCAGCTTAGTTACGAGGAACAGGGGGCCCAACACTGAAGCTTTCTTT.

This clone occurred a few times. The chain employs TRBV10-2 and TRBJ1-4; D uncertain. This CDR3 is 13 amino acids long. Germline CDR1 WSHSY, CDR2 SAAADI. The V and J ends lost 4 bases and 6 bases respectively, with 9 bases between them. The DNA of the CDR3 is TGCGCCAGCAGTGTCAGGAGTGATGAAAAACTGTTTTTT. Amino acids: CASSVRSDEKLFF.

This clone appeared a few times. The rearrangement links TRBV18 to TRBJ1-1, with D unclear. The CDR3 is 13 residues long. Trimming left V 4 bases short and J 1 base short, with 7 bases between. Germline V lookup: CDR1 KGHSH, CDR2 LQKENI. The CDR3 sequence: CASSLTANTEAFF. CDR3 nucleotide sequence: TGTGCCAGCTCACTAACGGCGAACACTGAAGCTTTCTTT.

CDR3 region: CAISKALGLTQYF. The DNA of the CDR3 is TGTGCCATCAGTAAGGCTCTGGGGCTTACGCAGTATTTT. This chain joins TRBV10-3 and TRBJ2-3; tentatively, D is TRBD1 (5 bases). V dropped 5 bases and J dropped 8 bases, with 14 bases sitting between them. This CDR3 spans 13 amino acids. Germline CDR1 is ENHRY and CDR2 is SYGVKD.

This sequence joins TRBV11-3 and TRBJ2-7, with 7 bases that match TRBD2. The CDR3 has 15 amino acids. Trimming took 3 bases from V and 3 from J; bases not matched to a gene: 8. CDR1 SGHNT and CDR2 YENEEA come from the germline V gene. CDR3 DNA: TGTGCCAGCAGCTTGGGGGGGATCGTCGTCTACGAGCAGTACTTC. It is translated as CASSLGGIVVYEQYF.

The chain employs TRBV11-3 and TRBJ2-1; no firm D call. The CDR3 length is 14 residues. The germline CDR1 and CDR2 sequences are SGHNT and YENEEA. Trimming shortened V by 5 bases and J by 4 bases, and 12 bases separated the two germline ends. The CDR3 nucleotides read TGTGCCAGCAGCCGGGCAGATCTATACAATGAGCAGTTCTTC. Its translation: CASSRADLYNEQFF.

V is TRBV19 and J is TRBJ2-2, with D perhaps matching TRBD1 (5 bases). Trimming removed 11 bases at V and 6 bases at J, with 16 bases between. Germline V CDR1 and CDR2: LNHDA, SQIVND (reference sequence). The CDR3 totals 13 residues. DNA of the CDR3: TGTGCCGCCTCAGGGTTAAATGCCGGGGAGCTGTTTTTT. Translating gives CAASGLNAGELFF.

The chain uses TRBV28 and TRBJ1-4; 7 bases agree with TRBD1. J was trimmed by 7 bases and V by 6 bases; bases with no gene match: 11. Per the germline V gene, CDR1 is MDHEN and CDR2 is SYDVKM. The CDR3 consists of 15 residues. The CDR3 nucleotides are TGTGCCAGCAGCCTCGACAGGGTAGCGGGTGAAAAACTGTTTTTT. Translating it yields CASSLDRVAGEKLFF. The full variable domain, completed using reference TRBV28 and TRBJ1-4, is DVKVTQSSRYLVKRTGEKVFLECVQDMDHENMFWYRQDPGLGLRLIYFSYDVKMKEKGDIPEGYSVSREKKERFSLILESASTNQTSMYLCASSLDRVAGEKLFFGSGTQLSVL.

A single count supports this clone. The junction does not match germline at one end; this may be a read error. The V and J genes are TRBV19 and TRBJ2-1; the match to TRBD2 covers 9 bases. There are 13 residues in the CDR3. Germline assignment: CDR1 LNHDA and CDR2 SQIVND (reference sequence). The CDR3 region is CASSILASGIRIF. DNA for the CDR3: TGTGCCAGTAGCATTTTGGCTAGCGGGATCCGAATCTTC.

This clone occurred once. The gene calls are TRBV10-3 and TRBJ2-2; D tentatively fits TRBD1 or TRBD2 (5 bases each). V lost 3 bases and J lost 4, with 12 bases in between. CDR3 length equals 15 residues. Germline values: CDR1 ENHRY, CDR2 SYGVKD. In nucleotides, the CDR3 is TGTGCCATCAGTGATCTGTCGGGGCCCACCGGGGAGCTGTTTTTT. This codes for CAISDLSGPTGELFF.

In this sample, this clone turned up a few times. The chain employs TRBV19 and TRBJ1-5; D unclear. CDR1 LNHDA and CDR2 SQIVND come from the germline V gene (reference sequence). V dropped 1 base and J dropped 4 bases, with 17 bases sitting between them. This CDR3 comprises 17 residues. The CDR3 nucleotides read TGTGCCAGTAGTATAGTCAGGTCGGGATACCATAATCAGCCCCAGCATTTT. Protein sequence: CASSIVRSGYHNQPQHF.

J is TRBJ2-5 and V is TRBV7-2, with no clear D. V was cut by 6 bases and J by 4 bases, with 6 bases left in between. The germline gives CDR1 SGHTA, CDR2 FQGNSA. CDR3 size: 11 residues. Here the CDR3 reads CASSKGETQYF. As DNA, the CDR3 is TGTGCCAGCAGTAAAGGAGAGACCCAGTACTTC. The variable domain in full, completed from reference TRBV7-2 and TRBJ2-5, reads GAGVSQSPSNKVTEKGKDVELRCDPISGHTALYWYRQSLGQGLEFLIYFQGNSAPDKSGLPSDRFSAERTGGSVSTLTIQRTQQEDSAVYLCASSKGETQYFGPGTRLLVL.

V is TRBV5-4 and J is TRBJ1-1; a possible D gene is TRBD1 (6 bases). Germline CDR1 and CDR2: SGHNT and YYREEE (reference sequence). V was cut by 0 bases and J by 8 bases, with 14 bases left in between. CDR3 length: 14 residues. For the CDR3, the DNA is TGTGCCAGCAGCTTGGGGCAGGGTAGGGGGGAAGCTTTCTTT. Residues: CASSLGQGRGEAFF.

The chain employs TRBV7-9 and TRBJ1-6; TRBD1 might be the D (6 bases). The CDR3 spans 15 residues. V was cut by 5 bases and J by 5 bases, with 13 bases left in between. CDR1 and CDR2 (germline): SEHNR, FQNEAQ (reference sequence). In DNA form, the CDR3 reads TGTGCCAGCAGCCCCAGGGGATTCCATAATTCACCCCTCCACTTT. This gives the protein CASSPRGFHNSPLHF.

V usage is TRBV29-1 and J usage is TRBJ1-3; 7 bases align to TRBD1. Germline CDR1 SQVTM, CDR2 ANQGSEA. The CDR3 extends over 13 amino acids. The V segment lost 6 bases and the J segment 8 bases; nucleotides outside the gene matches: 10. In DNA form, the CDR3 reads TGCAGCGTAAGACAGGGAGAGGCGGACACCATATATTTT. This sequence encodes CSVRQGEADTIYF.

The chain recombines TRBV5-4 with TRBJ1-1; tentative D call: TRBD1 (5 bases). Germline values: CDR1 SGHNT, CDR2 YYREEE (reference sequence). Trimming took off 4 bases at V and 2 bases at J, with 9 bases between the two ends. CDR3 length equals 13 residues. The CDR3 DNA follows: TGTGCCAGCAGCGAAGGGGCAAACACTGAAGCTTTCTTT. Residues: CASSEGANTEAFF.

This rearrangement joins TRBV29-1 to TRBJ2-3; D is unclear. CDR1 and CDR2 (germline): SQVTM, ANQGSEA. This CDR3 spans 12 amino acids. Trimming shortened V by 2 bases and J by 6 bases, and 9 bases separated the two germline ends. The CDR3 reads CSVEKGFDTQYF. The CDR3 DNA reads as TGCAGCGTTGAAAAAGGGTTTGATACGCAGTATTTT.

The CDR3 here is CASSLSREAYLGYGYTF. CDR3 DNA sequence: TGTGCCAGCAGCTTATCTCGGGAAGCCTACCTTGGTTATGGCTACACCTTC. The chain links TRBV11-2 to TRBJ1-2; no reliable D call. In germline, CDR1 is SGHAT, CDR2 FQNNGV. CDR3 length: 17 amino acids. The V end was cut by 2 bases, the J end by 5 bases, with 21 bases between.

The rearrangement links TRBV7-2 to TRBJ2-7; the D gene is possibly TRBD2 (6 bases). Trimming pared 3 bases from V and 1 base from J, leaving 7 bases between. This CDR3 comprises 13 residues. Germline-derived CDR1 and CDR2 are SGHTA and FQGNSA. CDR3 sequence (DNA): TGTGCCAGCAGCTTTGCGGGATCCTACGAGCAGTACTTC. This gives the protein CASSFAGSYEQYF.

The chain uses TRBV27 and TRBJ2-7, with D unclear. Between the trimmed V and J ends, which lost 1 base and 3 bases, there was a span of 10 bases. Germline V gene data show CDR1 as MNHEY and CDR2 as SMNVEV (reference sequence). The CDR3 is 14 residues long. CDR3 nucleotide sequence: TGTGCCAGCAGTTTATTAAACAGACTCTACGAGCAGTACTTC. Translated, it gives CASSLLNRLYEQYF.

The V and J genes are TRBV2 and TRBJ1-2; D might be TRBD1 (5 bases). The germline CDR1 and CDR2 sequences are SNHLY and FYNNEI. The CDR3 consists of 11 residues. V shed 6 bases and J shed 8 bases, with 10 bases lying between them. The CDR3 loop reads CASRGGNGYTF. The CDR3, as DNA: TGTGCCAGCAGGGGGGGAAACGGCTACACCTTC. Based on the CDR3 plus reference TRBV2 and TRBJ1-2, the full variable domain is EPEVTQTPSHQVTQMGQEVILRCVPISNHLYFYWYRQILGQKVEFLVSFYNNEISEKSEIFDDQFSVERPDGSNFTLKIRSTKLEDSAMYFCASRGGNGYTFGSGTRLTVV.

This chain connects TRBV13 to TRBJ2-7; 7 positions match TRBD1. The CDR3 extends over 14 amino acids. V lost 5 bases and J lost 4; bases outside the gene matches: 8. Per germline, CDR1 PRHDT and CDR2 FYEKMQ (reference sequence). In nucleotides, the CDR3 is TGTGCCAGCAGCGCCCGGGACAGAAGATACGAGCAGTACTTC. Translated: CASSARDRRYEQYF.

This clone was detected only once. The CDR3 nucleotides are TGTGCCAGCAGTGAGTTAGGACAGGGAGCTGAAAAACTGTTTTTT. Translation gives CASSELGQGAEKLFF. The chain has TRBV2 and TRBJ1-4, with 8 bases lining up with TRBD1. Germline trimming cut 3 bases from V and 7 bases from J; bases unmatched to any gene: 7. The CDR3 length is 15 residues. Germline V gene lookup returns CDR1 SNHLY and CDR2 FYNNEI.

The chain couples TRBV19 to TRBJ2-7; 7 nucleotides agree with TRBD2. V was clipped by 10 bases and J by 3 bases; unmatched bases: 9. Germline CDR1 reads LNHDA; CDR2 reads SQIVND (reference sequence). The CDR3 extends over 13 amino acids. CDR3 nucleotide sequence: TGTGCCACCACCCCTGGGGGGGACTACGAGCAGTACTTC. Its protein product is CATTPGGDYEQYF.

The V gene is TRBV28, the J gene TRBJ1-5; D is unclear. Germline V gene data show CDR1 as MDHEN and CDR2 as SYDVKM. The CDR3 covers 13 residues. Trimming stripped 6 bases from V and 4 bases from J, with 10 bases between. CDR3 in amino acids: CASSPLPNQPQHF. CDR3 coding DNA: TGTGCCAGCAGCCCCCTCCCGAATCAGCCCCAGCATTTT.

The chain links TRBV10-3 to TRBJ2-2; D uncertain. With 0 bases removed from V and 5 bases from J, the gap between germline ends came to 16 bases. Germline CDR1 ENHRY, CDR2 SYGVKD. CDR3 length equals 17 residues. CDR3 amino acids: CAISESDIFRTTGELFF. In nucleotides, the CDR3 is TGTGCCATCAGTGAGTCAGATATCTTCCGGACGACCGGGGAGCTGTTTTTT.